The rows below give T cell receptor beta chains drawn from one sample of a study of blood T cell repertoires in COVID-19. Produced via immunoSEQ multiplex PCR; TCRdb's table is partial and in-frame only. This sample has 150,000 to 200,000 clones, with around 83% found just once. The source material was peripheral blood. These receptors came from a man aged 18 to 29 with acute or convalescent COVID-19. Each CDR3 is given with its conserved first and last residue. Each record gives: D gene, J gene, clone size, V gene, CDR3 DNA, CDR3 protein. The D gene is left open where the match is weak. Clone size is shown for a subset of rows, as once, few, many or a class of expanded clone.

D: TRBD1; J: TRBJ1-4; size: NA; V: TRBV5-1; DNA: TGCGCCAGCAGCCCACGGACAGGAGGAAATGAAAAACTGTTTTTT; CDR3: CASSPRTGGNEKLFF
D: TRBD1; J: TRBJ1-2; size: few; V: TRBV7-2; DNA: TGTGCCAGCAGCTCTTACCTCGACAGGGATGGCTACACCTTC; CDR3: CASSSYLDRDGYTF
D: TRBD2; J: TRBJ2-7; size: NA; V: TRBV18; DNA: TGTGCCACTATGGGAGGGGAGGCCTACGAGCAGTACTTC; CDR3: CATMGGEAYEQYF
D: TRBD1; J: TRBJ1-3; size: NA; V: TRBV2; DNA: TGTGCCTCGAAAAGGACAGGAAACTCTGGAAACACCATATATTTT; CDR3: CASKRTGNSGNTIYF
D: NA; J: TRBJ1-5; size: NA; V: TRBV10-3; DNA: TGTGCCATCAGTGTGCGCGAGGGTCAGCCCCAGCATTTT; CDR3: CAISVREGQPQHF
D: NA; J: TRBJ1-1; size: NA; V: TRBV30; DNA: TGTGCCTGGAGCCCCGACAGTTGGAACACTGAAGCTTTCTTT; CDR3: CAWSPDSWNTEAFF
D: NA; J: TRBJ1-2; size: NA; V: TRBV3-1/TRBV3-2; DNA: TGTGCCAGCACCCAGTTGTCCACTGGAGGCCTCTATGGCTACACCTTC; CDR3: CASTQLSTGGLYGYTF
D: NA; J: TRBJ2-5; size: few; V: TRBV7-9; DNA: TGTGCCAGCAGCTTAAAATGGACCACAGGACAACCCCAAGAGACCCAGTACTTC; CDR3: CASSLKWTTGQPQETQYF
D: NA; J: TRBJ1-6; size: NA; V: TRBV28; DNA: TGTGCCAGCAGTCCTCACATGAGGAATTCACCCCTCCACTTT; CDR3: CASSPHMRNSPLHF
D: TRBD2; J: TRBJ2-1; size: few; V: TRBV7-3; DNA: TGTGCCAGCAGCTTAATGGCGGGGGGAGGTAATGAGCAGTTCTTC; CDR3: CASSLMAGGGNEQFF
D: TRBD1; J: TRBJ1-6; size: NA; V: TRBV7-9; DNA: TGTGCCAGCAGCTTCTGGACAGGCCACTCCTATAATTCACCCCTCCACTTT; CDR3: CASSFWTGHSYNSPLHF
D: NA; J: TRBJ2-2; size: NA; V: TRBV10-1; DNA: TGCGCCAGTTCAAGCAGATTAGGTAGCGGAGAAGCGAACACCGGGGAGCTGTTTTTT; CDR3: CASSSRLGSGEANTGELFF
D: NA; J: TRBJ1-6; size: NA; V: TRBV12-3/TRBV12-4; DNA: TGTGCCAGCAGTTCGGGACAACCCCTCCACTTT; CDR3: CASSSGQPLHF
D: TRBD1; J: TRBJ1-4; size: NA; V: TRBV15; DNA: TGTGCCACCAGCAGAGATAGATGGGACAGCAAAACCGAAAAACTGTTTTTT; CDR3: CATSRDRWDSKTEKLFF
D: TRBD1; J: TRBJ1-3; size: NA; V: TRBV7-2; DNA: TGTGCCAGCAGCTTAGGGACAGGTCATAGCTCTGGAAACACCATATATTTT; CDR3: CASSLGTGHSSGNTIYF
D: TRBD1; J: TRBJ1-2; size: NA; V: TRBV28; DNA: TGTGCCAGCAGTTTAGAGGGACAGTCCTATGGCTACACCTTC; CDR3: CASSLEGQSYGYTF
D: NA; J: TRBJ2-1; size: NA; V: TRBV24-1; DNA: TGTGCCACCGCGGGGTTCACCAATGAGCAGTTCTTC; CDR3: CATAGFTNEQFF
D: TRBD2; J: TRBJ2-1; size: NA; V: TRBV7-2; DNA: TGTGCCAGCAGCTCTCAACTGGGAGGGCTTTTGAATGAGCAGTTCTTC; CDR3: CASSSQLGGLLNEQFF
D: TRBD2; J: TRBJ2-7; size: NA; V: TRBV30; DNA: TGTGCCTGGAGTGTTCTAGCGGGGTGGCACGAGCAGTACTTC; CDR3: CAWSVLAGWHEQYF
D: NA; J: TRBJ1-5; size: few; V: TRBV18; DNA: TGTGCCAGCTCACCTCCGTCGGGTCAGCCCCAGCATTTT; CDR3: CASSPPSGQPQHF
D: TRBD1; J: TRBJ1-1; size: NA; V: TRBV4-1; DNA: TGCGCCAGCAGCCAAGGGGACAGGGATACTGAAGCTTTCTTT; CDR3: CASSQGDRDTEAFF
D: TRBD1; J: TRBJ1-2; size: NA; V: TRBV5-1; DNA: TGCGCCAGCAGCCCAGGGACAGCCGAGATATATGGCTACACCTTC; CDR3: CASSPGTAEIYGYTF
D: TRBD1; J: TRBJ1-1; size: NA; V: TRBV14; DNA: TGTGCCAGCAGCCAAGAAGCCAGGGGGCGGAAGGGTGAAGCTTTCTTT; CDR3: CASSQEARGRKGEAFF
D: TRBD2; J: TRBJ2-1; size: NA; V: TRBV10-3; DNA: TGTGCCATCAGTGAGCTCACGACTAGCGGGGGGCCCAATGAGCAGTTCTTC; CDR3: CAISELTTSGGPNEQFF
D: NA; J: TRBJ1-1; size: NA; V: TRBV10-2; DNA: TGCGCCAGCAGATTTGCAGAGAACACTGAAGCTTTCTTT; CDR3: CASRFAENTEAFF
D: NA; J: TRBJ2-1; size: NA; V: TRBV19; DNA: TGTGCCAGTAGCTCTACAGGGTTGGGTACTCATGAGCAGTTCTTC; CDR3: CASSSTGLGTHEQFF
D: TRBD1; J: TRBJ1-1; size: once; V: TRBV27; DNA: TGTGCCAGCAGACAGACAGGGACCGAAGCTTTCTTT; CDR3: CASRQTGTEAFF
D: TRBD2; J: TRBJ2-5; size: NA; V: TRBV6-6; DNA: TGTGCCAGCAGACCCGGGACTAGCGGGGCGGAGACCCAGTACTTC; CDR3: CASRPGTSGAETQYF
D: TRBD1; J: TRBJ1-2; size: few; V: TRBV10-2; DNA: TGCGCCAGCGGGGACAGGGGGGTTAACTATGGCTACACCTTC; CDR3: CASGDRGVNYGYTF
D: TRBD1; J: TRBJ1-2; size: NA; V: TRBV27; DNA: TGTGCCAGCAGAGACAGGGGGAGGACGGAGGGCTACACCTTC; CDR3: CASRDRGRTEGYTF